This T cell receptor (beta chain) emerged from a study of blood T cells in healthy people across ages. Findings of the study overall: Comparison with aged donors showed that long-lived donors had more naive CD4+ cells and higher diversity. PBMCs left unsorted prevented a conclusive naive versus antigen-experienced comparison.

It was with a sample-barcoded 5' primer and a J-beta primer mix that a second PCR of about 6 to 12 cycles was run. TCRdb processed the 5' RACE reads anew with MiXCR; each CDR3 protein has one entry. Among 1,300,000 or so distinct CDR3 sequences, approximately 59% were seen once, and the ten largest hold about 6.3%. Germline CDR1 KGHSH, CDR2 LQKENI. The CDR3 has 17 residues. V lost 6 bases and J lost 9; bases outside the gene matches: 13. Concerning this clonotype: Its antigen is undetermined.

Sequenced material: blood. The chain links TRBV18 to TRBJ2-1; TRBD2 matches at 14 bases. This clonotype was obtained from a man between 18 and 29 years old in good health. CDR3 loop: CASSPLPGLAGESEQFF. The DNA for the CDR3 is TGTGCCAGCTCCCCTTTACCGGGACTAGCGGGAGAGAGTGAGCAGTTCTTC.